These 11 T cell receptor beta chains were all obtained from the same sample, sequenced in a study of T cell responses to AZD1222 COVID-19 vaccine. Produced via immunoSEQ multiplex PCR; TCRdb's table is partial and in-frame only. In the table there are 50,000 to 75,000 clones, 75% to 90% of which are singletons. Material: peripheral blood, obtained 28 days after the second AZD1222 dose. The receptors originated from an adult who received the AZD1222 COVID-19 vaccine.

The V and J genes are TRBV27 and TRBJ2-7; D is perhaps TRBD1 (6 bases). This CDR3 has 16 residues. The V end lost 5 bases, the J end lost 1 base, and 18 bases lay between the germline ends. Germline V gene sequence: CDR1 MNHEY, CDR2 SMNVEV (reference sequence). CDR3 coding DNA: TGTGCCAGCAGTCTCGGACAGTCAATAAGTTCCTACGAGCAGTACTTC. Its protein product is CASSLGQSISSYEQYF.

The genes are TRBV6-2 or TRBV6-3 and TRBJ1-2; 8 bases match TRBD1. Germline values: CDR1 MNHEY, CDR2 SVGEGT. The CDR3 is made up of 17 amino acids. The V segment lost 4 bases and the J segment 1 base; nucleotides outside the gene matches: 11. The CDR3 protein is CASSFHGGTGNNYGYTF. DNA for the CDR3: TGTGCCAGCAGTTTCCACGGGGGGACAGGCAATAACTATGGCTACACCTTC.

CDR3 coding DNA: TGTGCCAGCAGCCCAGCGGGACAGGGGCCCTACGAGCAGTACTTC. Its translation is CASSPAGQGPYEQYF. This rearrangement joins TRBV7-9 to TRBJ2-7; TRBD1 matches at 10 bases. The CDR3 runs to 15 residues. The germline V gene encodes CDR1 SEHNR and CDR2 FQNEAQ (reference sequence). V gave up 5 bases and J gave up 2 bases; unmatched junction bases: 6.

This clone was seen more than once but under ten times. The J gene is TRBJ1-2, the V gene TRBV15; no clear D. V lost 3 bases and J lost 4, with 12 bases in between. The CDR3 has 14 residues. In germline, CDR1 is LNHNV, CDR2 YYDKDF (reference sequence). The CDR3 region is CATSRDQESYGYTF. The CDR3 DNA follows: TGTGCCACCAGCAGGGACCAGGAGAGCTATGGCTACACCTTC.

The chain employs TRBV30 and TRBJ2-7; 11 bases are a match to TRBD1. The germline CDR1 and CDR2 sequences are GTSNPN and SVGIG (reference sequence). This CDR3 has 14 amino acids. V lost 1 base and J lost 4; bases outside the gene matches: 3. Here the CDR3 DNA reads TGTGCCTGGAGTGCGGGACAGGGGGGGTACGAGCAGTACTTC. Its translation: CAWSAGQGGYEQYF. Complete variable domain (other parts from reference TRBV30 and TRBJ2-7): SQTIHQWPATLVQPVGSPLSLECTVEGTSNPNLYWYRQAAGRGLQLLFYSVGIGQISSEVPQNLSASRPQDRQFILSSKKLLLSDSGFYLCAWSAGQGGYEQYFGPGTRLTVT.

The chain carries TRBV18 and TRBJ2-5, with 8 nucleotides matching TRBD2. Germline loops: CDR1 KGHSH, CDR2 LQKENI. The J segment lost 3 bases and the V segment lost 0 bases, leaving 0 bases of the junction unmatched. The CDR3 extends over 14 amino acids. CDR3 DNA sequence: TGTGCCAGCTCACCACCGCGGGGGGAAGAGACCCAGTACTTC. This encodes CASSPPRGEETQYF.

This clone came up once. The gene calls are TRBV19 and TRBJ2-3; D ambiguous. Germline CDR1 reads LNHDA; CDR2 reads SQIVND (reference sequence). V was trimmed by 2 bases and J by 1 base, leaving 10 bases between them. There are 15 residues in the CDR3. In DNA, the CDR3 is TGTGCCAGTAGTATAAGTTGGCAGGGCACAGATACGCAGTATTTT. Residues: CASSISWQGTDTQYF.

This chain links TRBV24-1 with TRBJ2-5, with 10 bases that match TRBD1. This CDR3 has 14 amino acids. V lost 5 bases to trimming and J lost 3 bases; unmatched junction nucleotides: 2. CDR1 is KGHDR, CDR2 SFDVKD, per germline. The CDR3 coding sequence is TGTGCCACCAGTGGGACAGGGGGGGAAGAGACCCAGTACTTC. Protein product: CATSGTGGEETQYF.

A single count supports this clone. This rearrangement joins TRBV6-1 to TRBJ1-6; 7 bases match TRBD1. CDR3 length: 14 amino acids. CDR1 and CDR2 from the germline V gene are MNHNS and SASEGT. Losses at the gene ends were 3 bases for V and 8 bases for J; bases not matched to a gene: 4. The CDR3 bases are TGTGCCAGCAGTGACCGACAGGGATATTCACCCCTCCACTTT. Translation: CASSDRQGYSPLHF.

The J gene is TRBJ2-3, the V gene TRBV18, with D possibly matching TRBD2 (6 bases). V shed 3 bases and J shed 2 bases, with 9 bases lying between them. The CDR3 consists of 14 residues. Germline V gene data show CDR1 as KGHSH and CDR2 as LQKENI. This CDR3 reads CASSPRDFTDTQYF. The CDR3 coding sequence is TGTGCCAGCTCACCCCGGGACTTCACAGATACGCAGTATTTT.

This chain joins TRBV9 and TRBJ2-1; possible D gene TRBD1, 5 bases. CDR1 is SGDLS, CDR2 YYNGEE, per germline. The CDR3 length is 14 residues. Trimming removed 4 bases at V and 6 bases at J, with 14 bases between. The DNA for the CDR3 is TGTGCCAGCAGCTTTACGTTAGGGGTCAATGAGCAGTTCTTC. Its protein is CASSFTLGVNEQFF.